The next 11 T cell receptor beta chains were all read from a single sample in a study of blood T cell repertoires in COVID-19. The data were produced by immunoSEQ multiplex PCR, yet TCRdb's version contains in-frame clones alone and is incomplete. The table includes around 140,000 clones, around 87% detected once. Source material: peripheral blood. Receptor source: a man of 80 years or more with acute or convalescent COVID-19.

Only a few counts were recorded for this clone. The chain uses TRBV7-9 and TRBJ2-5; D remains unclear. The CDR3 contains 15 residues. Trimming removed 5 bases at V and 0 bases at J, with 13 bases between. Germline values: CDR1 SEHNR, CDR2 FQNEAQ (reference sequence). Written as DNA, the CDR3 is TGTGCCAGCAGCCCGATTGGAGCGCACCAAGAGACCCAGTACTTC. Its translation is CASSPIGAHQETQYF.

V gene TRBV19 combines with J gene TRBJ1-5; D gene unclear. Germline lookup yields CDR1 LNHDA and CDR2 SQIVND (reference sequence). V lost 5 bases, J lost 3 bases, and 23 bases lay in between. The CDR3 consists of 18 residues. CDR3 amino acids: CASSLYPPRGGANQPQHF. CDR3 nucleotide sequence: TGTGCCAGTAGTCTTTACCCCCCCCGCGGAGGCGCCAATCAGCCCCAGCATTTT.

V is TRBV18 and J is TRBJ1-1, with D unclear. The CDR3 covers 17 residues. Germline V gene sequence: CDR1 KGHSH, CDR2 LQKENI. V was clipped by 3 bases and J by 1 base, with 18 bases between them. CDR3 in amino acids: CASSPFFVTSTNTEAFF. As DNA, the CDR3 is TGTGCCAGCTCACCGTTTTTTGTGACATCCACGAACACTGAAGCTTTCTTT.

The rearrangement uses TRBV7-9 and TRBJ1-1; D gene ambiguous. Germline lookup yields CDR1 SEHNR and CDR2 FQNEAQ (reference sequence). Trimming pared 5 bases from V and 1 base from J, leaving 8 bases between. This CDR3 comprises 13 residues. CDR3 DNA sequence: TGTGCCAGCAGCCCCCCAGGGAACACTGAAGCTTTCTTT. This gives the protein CASSPPGNTEAFF. Together with reference TRBV7-9 and TRBJ1-1, the CDR3 gives the full variable domain: DTGVSQNPRHKITKRGQNVTFRCDPISEHNRLYWYRQTLGQGPEFLTYFQNEAQLEKSRLLSDRFSAERPKGSFSTLEIQRTEQGDSAMYLCASSPPGNTEAFFGQGTRLTVV.

V is TRBV5-6 and J is TRBJ1-5; a weak D match, TRBD1 (6 bases). Germline values: CDR1 SGHDT, CDR2 YYEEEE. Deletions cut 7 bases from V and 0 bases from J, with 11 bases between. This CDR3 region has 14 residues. The CDR3: CASARGFSNQPQHF. As DNA, the CDR3 is TGTGCCAGCGCCAGGGGTTTTAGCAATCAGCCCCAGCATTTT.

This chain connects TRBV6-5 to TRBJ1-2, with a tentative D call TRBD1 (5 bases). The CDR3 has 15 amino acids. Germline V lookup: CDR1 MNHEY, CDR2 SVGAGI. Trimming took off 6 bases at V and 3 bases at J, with 17 bases between the two ends. Written as DNA, the CDR3 is TGTGCCAGCAGCTCCGGCCGCAGGGTTGACTATGGCTACACCTTC. It yields the protein CASSSGRRVDYGYTF.

This chain links TRBV5-4 with TRBJ2-7, with 7 nucleotides matching TRBD1. V lost 0 bases to trimming and J lost 4 bases; unmatched junction nucleotides: 4. This CDR3 is 14 amino acids long. The germline gives CDR1 SGHNT, CDR2 YYREEE (reference sequence). The CDR3 sequence: CASSLVQGSYEQYF. The DNA for the CDR3 is TGTGCCAGCAGCTTGGTACAGGGGAGTTACGAGCAGTACTTC.

The chain has TRBV10-1 and TRBJ2-5; 11 nucleotides line up with TRBD1. The CDR3 extends over 14 amino acids. Trimming took 4 bases from V and 4 from J; bases not matched to a gene: 2. The germline V gene has CDR1 WNHNN and CDR2 SYGVQD (reference sequence). The CDR3 spells CASSAGTGGETQYF. The CDR3 DNA reads TGCGCCAGCAGTGCAGGGACAGGGGGAGAGACCCAGTACTTC.

V gene TRBV5-1 combines with J gene TRBJ2-5, with 12 bases fitting TRBD2. Germline CDR1 reads SGHRS; CDR2 reads YFSETQ. Trimming cost V 1 base and J 2 bases; bases outside gene matches: 3. CDR3 length: 16 residues. CDR3 in DNA: TGCGCCAGCAGCTTGTCGCTAGCGGGGGGGCAAGAGACCCAGTACTTC. This encodes CASSLSLAGGQETQYF.

The V and J genes are TRBV7-9 and TRBJ1-2, with TRBD1 matching 8 bases. Germline values: CDR1 SEHNR, CDR2 FQNEAQ (reference sequence). The CDR3 length is 13 residues. With V trimmed by 6 bases and J by 3 bases, 3 bases remained unmatched. In DNA form, the CDR3 reads TGTGCCAGCAGTTGGGGACAGGACTATGGCTACACCTTC. Encoded protein: CASSWGQDYGYTF.

The chain recombines TRBV28 with TRBJ1-2; TRBD1 matches at 7 bases. Germline V gene data show CDR1 as MDHEN and CDR2 as SYDVKM. V lost 8 bases and J lost 5; bases outside the gene matches: 11. The CDR3 has 14 residues. The CDR3 sequence: CASGQGDKSYGYTF. CDR3 in DNA: TGTGCCAGCGGTCAGGGGGATAAAAGTTATGGCTACACCTTC.